The present TCR beta chain was sequenced within a study of T cell changes during pregnancy in multiple sclerosis. The protocol was immunoSEQ multiplex PCR, while the TCRdb copy is restricted to in-frame clones and leaves out a portion. The profile shows 90,000 or so clones, about 92% of them singletons. The CDR3 covers 14 residues. V was cut by 0 bases and J by 5 bases, with 10 bases left in between. The germline gives CDR1 MNHNS, CDR2 SASEGT. This material consisted of peripheral blood, taken in the first trimester of pregnancy. The receptor was isolated from a female donor with multiple sclerosis, enrolled in a pregnancy study. The chain couples TRBV6-1 to TRBJ1-2; D is uncertain. The CDR3 here is CASSEAGRRYGYTF. The CDR3 region has the DNA TGTGCCAGCAGTGAAGCTGGGCGCAGATATGGCTACACCTTC.